This TCR beta chain appears in the sequencing data of a study of regulatory T cells in long-lasting Graves disease. Study-wide points: The study found lower TCR diversity in persistent Graves' patients than in newly diagnosed ones. Among samples with persistent disease, TRBV28, TRBJ1-2 and TRBJ2-5 were favored. Tissue studied was limited to peripheral blood, excluding thyroid tissue.

Points on this clonotype: What it binds is unknown. This clone may be a read error of a much larger clone one base away.

Time point noted: newly diagnosed GD, antithyroid drugs for less than 3 months. The TCR library used RNA extracted from PBMCs. An endocrinology department in Xi'an, China, supplied the patients. Trimming removed 5 bases from V and 2 bases from J, with 16 bases in between. This CDR3 is 16 amino acids long. Germline V gene lookup returns CDR1 MDHEN and CDR2 SYDVKM. Arm-PCR of CDR3 regions and iRepertoire HTBI primers were the basis on which TCR beta libraries were built. TCRdb reprocessed the multiplex PCR reads with MiXCR, giving one entry per CDR3 protein. The sample contains 420,000 or so distinct CDR3 sequences, about 15% of which appear only once. The sample was also linked to a second study, of T cells in Graves' hyperthyroidism and ophthalmopathy.

The sequence derives from a young woman with Graves disease. The source material was peripheral blood mononuclear cells (PBMCs), sampled at new diagnosis, from a patient treated with antithyroid drugs. The rearrangement uses TRBV28 and TRBJ1-5; D is undetermined. CDR3 in DNA: TGTGCCAGCAGTCCTAGACGGGGAATAGGCAATCAGCCCCAGCATTTT. Encoded protein: CASSPRRGIGNQPQHF. The complete variable domain, with remaining parts taken from reference TRBV28 and TRBJ1-5, reads DVKVTQSSRYLVKRTGEKVFLECVQDMDHENMFWYRQDPGLGLRLIYFSYDVKMKEKGDIPEGYSVSREKKERFSLILESASTNQTSMYLCASSPRRGIGNQPQHFGDGTRLSIL.